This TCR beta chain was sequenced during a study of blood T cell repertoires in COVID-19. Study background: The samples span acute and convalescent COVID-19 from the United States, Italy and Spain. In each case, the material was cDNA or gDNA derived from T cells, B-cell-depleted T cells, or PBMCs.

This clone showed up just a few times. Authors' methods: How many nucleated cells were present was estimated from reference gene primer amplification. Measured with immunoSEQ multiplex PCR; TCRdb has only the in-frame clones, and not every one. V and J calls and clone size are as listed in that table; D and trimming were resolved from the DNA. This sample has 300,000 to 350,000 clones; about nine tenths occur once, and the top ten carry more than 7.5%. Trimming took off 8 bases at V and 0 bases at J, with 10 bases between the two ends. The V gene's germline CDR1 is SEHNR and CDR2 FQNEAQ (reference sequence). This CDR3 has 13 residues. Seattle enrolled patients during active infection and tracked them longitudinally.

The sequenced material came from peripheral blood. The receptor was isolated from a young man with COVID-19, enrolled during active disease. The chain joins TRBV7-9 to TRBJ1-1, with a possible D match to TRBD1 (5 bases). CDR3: CASSDSLNTEAFF. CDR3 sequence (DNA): TGTGCCAGCTCCGACAGTCTGAACACTGAAGCTTTCTTT.